This T cell receptor (beta chain) was retrieved from a study of patients and donors after allogeneic stem cell transplantation. This clonotype has more than one count but fewer than ten. The CDR3 has 19 amino acids. CDR1 is SGHKS and CDR2 is YYEKEE in the germline V gene (reference sequence). Trimming at V came to 3 bases and at J to 3 bases, leaving 10 bases not matched to a gene. MiXCR, run by TCRdb on the RT-PCR reads, gives a single entry per CDR3 protein. The table has roughly 200,000 distinct CDR3 sequences, around 40% seen once. The receptor's source is a human donor who was either an allogeneic HSCT recipient or a stem cell or donor lymphocyte infusion donor (not recorded which). It is not recorded whose cells these are; they may come from a transplant donor. The V gene is TRBV5-5, the J gene TRBJ2-1; 15 bases are a match to TRBD2. Material for sequencing was blood, either unsorted or a sorted T cell fraction (not recorded which). The CDR3 DNA reads as TGTGCCAGCAGCTCCTTCCCGGGACTAGCGGGGGGAAACTACAATGAGCAGTTCTTC. Its translation is CASSSFPGLAGGNYNEQFF. The full variable domain, in which reference TRBV5-5 and TRBJ2-1 provide the parts outside the CDR3, is DAGVTQSPTHLIKTRGQQVTLRCSPISGHKSVSWYQQVLGQGPQFIFQYYEKEERGRGNFPDRFSARQFPNYSSELNVNALLLGDSALYLCASSSFPGLAGGNYNEQFFGPGTRLTVL.